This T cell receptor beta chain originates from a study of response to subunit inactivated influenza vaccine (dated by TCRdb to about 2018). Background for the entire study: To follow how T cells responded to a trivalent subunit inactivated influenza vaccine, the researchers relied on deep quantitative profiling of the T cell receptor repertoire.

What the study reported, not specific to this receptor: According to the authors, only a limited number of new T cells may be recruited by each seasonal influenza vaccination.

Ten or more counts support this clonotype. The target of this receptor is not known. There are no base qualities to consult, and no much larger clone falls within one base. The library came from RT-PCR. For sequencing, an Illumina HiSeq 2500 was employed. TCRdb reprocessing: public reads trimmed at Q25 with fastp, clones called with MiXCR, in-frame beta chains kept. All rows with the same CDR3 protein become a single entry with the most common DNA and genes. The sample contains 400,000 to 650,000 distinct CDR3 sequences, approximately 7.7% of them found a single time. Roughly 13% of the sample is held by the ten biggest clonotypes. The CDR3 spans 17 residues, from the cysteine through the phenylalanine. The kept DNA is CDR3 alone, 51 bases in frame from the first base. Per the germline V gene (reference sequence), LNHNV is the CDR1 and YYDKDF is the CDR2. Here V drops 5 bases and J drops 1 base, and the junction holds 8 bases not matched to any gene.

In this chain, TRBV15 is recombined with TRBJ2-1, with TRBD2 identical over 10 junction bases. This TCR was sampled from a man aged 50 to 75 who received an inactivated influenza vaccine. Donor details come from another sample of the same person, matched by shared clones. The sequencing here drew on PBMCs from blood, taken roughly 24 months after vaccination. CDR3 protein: CATSGLSGGTSYNEQFF. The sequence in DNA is TGTGCCACCAGCGGGCTTAGCGGGGGGACATCCTACAATGAGCAGTTCTTC.